This T cell receptor (beta chain) was sequenced during a study of Graves' ophthalmopathy and Graves' hyperthyroidism (dated by TCRdb to 2017 to 2018). At the level of the whole study: Peripheral blood was collected at initial diagnosis, prior to any treatment. TCR beta repertoire signatures were used to distinguish Graves' ophthalmopathy from Graves' hyperthyroidism and to predict progression to ophthalmopathy. In total, 135 blood samples were TCR-sequenced: 43 ophthalmopathy, some 75 hyperthyroidism and approximately 17 hyperthyroidism-to-ophthalmopathy patients. To explore V-J signatures that separate ophthalmopathy from hyperthyroidism, a discovery set of about a hundred patients was enrolled, consisting of roughly 45 with ophthalmopathy and some 59 with stable hyperthyroidism. The independent validation cohort included 20 or so hyperthyroidism patients plus 17 patients who later progressed from hyperthyroidism to ophthalmopathy. T-cell repertoires of thyroid tissue and blood were compared in over five hyperthyroidism patients. Once sampling was done, hyperthyroidism patients were given methimazole at a starting dose of 30 mg daily, while ophthalmopathy patients were given high-dose intravenous methylprednisolone. The approximately 97 discovery patients were randomly divided into training and test sets at a 7:3 ratio. Study-wide findings and limitations: Most of the expanded thyroid clonotypes with a frequency above 0.001 were also detected in blood, and it was suggested that the thyroid immune response may be reflected by blood repertoires. Sample size was not predetermined statistically, and investigators were not blinded to group allocation. In validation, the model predicted ophthalmopathy progression with less than 71% sensitivity and roughly 72% specificity; roughly eleven predicted patients were CT-confirmed with GO in a median of around 6.5 months. Ophthalmopathy was separated from stable hyperthyroidism by the 13-signature model with roughly 88% sensitivity and around 81% specificity in cross-validation and with 80%/75% in the test set.

Ophthalmopathy patients had moderately to severely active disease, Clinical Activity Score of at least 3, NOSPECS grade of at least 4, and disease duration under 3 months. Patients were excluded if they had other autoimmune diseases, uncontrolled infections, pregnancy or lactation. Clinical symptoms, serum thyroxine, TRAb, thyroid ultrasound and orbital computed tomography were used for diagnosis. PBMCs were isolated from 10 ml of fresh peripheral blood by Ficoll-Paque density gradient centrifugation. Total RNA was extracted using Trizol reagent, and RNA quality was checked on an Agilent 2100 Bioanalyzer. TCR beta CDR3 regions were amplified from RNA transcripts for repertoire sequencing. The first round was an RT-PCR using HTBI primers with the Qiagen OneStep RT-PCR kit, and this first round was followed by a second-round multiplex PCR, then size selection and purification. Libraries were sequenced paired-end with 100 bp reads on an Illumina HiSeq2000. The study's own analysis went as follows. SOAPnuke was used to process the reads, removing any read that contained adapters or uncalled bases, had a mean Phred below 15, or lacked an exact match to the constant primer or identifier. COPE v1.2.5 was used to merge high-quality paired reads. Each unique nucleotide sequence was treated as a clonotype, and MiTCR v1.1 was used to align the clonotypes to the IMGT TRB V, D and J references. Only V-J combinations with frequency above 0.0001 were analysed, covering approximately 99% of repertoires. For each V-J combination, a TCR clonal expansion and chaos score was defined as F50 clonal expansion divided by the chaos observed in the TCRdist matrix. Features were reduced by Welch's t-statistics and random forest to over ten V-J combinations, which fed a naive Bayes classifier. The similarity between thyroid and blood repertoires was quantified using the Morisita-Horn index. The raw public data were reprocessed by TCRdb itself: fastp quality trimming at Q25, MiXCR clonotype calling, in-frame beta chains only. Rows with a matching CDR3 protein are joined into one entry that keeps the most common DNA and genes. For this entry, the V and J calls and clone size follow TCRdb and not the study's own pipeline. The sample table holds about 180,000 distinct CDR3 sequences, of which approximately 38% were seen once. The top ten constitute around 5.8% of the sample.

As to this clonotype: Its antigen is still unknown. There are no base qualities to consult, and no much larger clone falls within one base.

CDR1 and CDR2, looked up from the germline V gene, are MNHNS and SASEGT. The CDR3 holds 14 amino acids from the cysteine to the phenylalanine. Only CDR3 DNA remains: 42 bases, in frame from the first base. V loses 6 bases of germline sequence and J loses 4 bases, and the interval between the two ends is 16 bases. The sample taken for sequencing was peripheral blood. In this chain, TRBV6-1 is recombined with TRBJ2-7, with TRBD1 as a weak D call on 5 bases. The clonotype comes from a woman aged 40-49 years with Graves' ophthalmopathy. Donor details come from another sample of the same person, matched by shared clones. The sequenced DNA: TGTGCCAGCAGGTTGGTGCAGGGCCTTTACGAGCAGTACTTC. Translated, it reads CASRLVQGLYEQYF.